This T cell receptor (beta chain) was obtained from a study of T cell responses to AZD1222 COVID-19 vaccine (dated by TCRdb to the early 2020s). A note on the overall study: Because spike-specific TCR depth and breadth did not differ between the two schedules, AZD1222 recipients who got a second dose at roughly 4 weeks were pooled with those who got a second dose at roughly 12 weeks. TCR sequencing covered about 230 trial participants: 207 given two doses of AZD1222 and about 26 given two doses of MenACWY control vaccine. Trial participants were enrolled by age into 18-55, 56-69 and 70-plus year subgroups, with about 150, 28 and 57 TCR-sequenced participants respectively.

The time point tag for this specimen amounts to: baseline before first vaccination. The vaccinee samples were drawn from two UK trials, COV001 and COV002, one of which was a single-blind randomized controlled phase 2/3 trial testing AZD1222 (ChAdOx1 nCoV-19) in healthy adults. Trial participant PBMC samples were collected at day 0 and day 28 after the second dose for TCRbeta chain sequencing. The paper's findings and limits, for the study overall: The vaccine-associated CD4 TCRs covered the entire spike protein, and the dominant responses fell in regions 160-218 and 743-854. Because no samples from the day 14 peak response were available, repertoires could be characterized only after the peak T cell response. Epitopes outside the regions mutated in the B.1.351 and B.1.1.7 variants were reportedly recognized by nearly half of the unique spike-specific TCRs. Participants were mostly white British, with more females than males. The authors suggested clonal diversity may have been underestimated. Conclusions about previously exposed vaccinees were limited because only a handful of AZD1222 recipients were SARS-CoV-2 seropositive at baseline. After two AZD1222 doses, both the breadth and the depth of spike-specific TCRs were significantly higher than at day 0 and than in MenACWY recipients. In the small 56-69-year group, the increase in depth fell short of significance, most likely because of low power.

Including cysteine and phenylalanine, the CDR3 has 16 amino acids. Only the CDR3 DNA is retained, 48 bases long and in frame from the first base. Via the germline V gene (reference sequence), CDR1 is LNHDA and CDR2 SQIVND. Relative to germline, V is 5 bases shorter and J is 3 bases shorter, with 19 bases between their ends. The CDR3 regions of human TCRbeta chains were subjected to immunosequencing. The source study handled its data this way. Repertoire TCRs were matched against a reference library of SARS-CoV-2-specific TCRs generated with the MIRA antigen-specificity platform. Breadth was defined as the fraction of unique TCRs that were SARS-CoV-2-associated. Depth was defined as the fraction of total T cells that were SARS-CoV-2-associated. Using the MIRA data, each spike-specific TCR was assigned both to the spike region to which the TCR was reactive and to a CD4 or CD8 class. Log10-transformed breadth and depth values were compared by one-way ANOVA with Sidak's multiple comparisons tests. Sourced from immuneACCESS, this table was stored by TCRdb with only in-frame sequences that have V and J called. A share of the clones is absent; for the studies checked, an unresolved V gene accounts for under half, and the remainder has no known explanation. For V, J and clone size, that table is used; D and trimming come from the DNA. The sample table holds around 100,000 clones, of which roughly 84% were seen once. Roughly 9.9% of the sample lies in the top ten.

As concerns this clone: Its binding antigen is unknown. No base qualities exist here, and no much larger clone lies one base off it.

The chain is encoded by TRBV19 joined to TRBJ1-2; a tentative D match to TRBD1 spans 6 bases. The sequence was collected from an adult in good health. This material consisted of peripheral blood, taken on day 0 of AZD1222 vaccination. In nucleotide form, the sequence is TGTGCCAGTAGTCCAAGACCGGGGGCTATTTACTATGGCTACACCTTC. This sequence encodes CASSPRPGAIYYGYTF. The CDR3, completed at both ends by the reference TRBV19 and TRBJ1-2 genes, gives the full variable domain DGGITQSPKYLFRKEGQNVTLSCEQNLNHDAMYWYRQDPGQGLRLIYYSQIVNDFQKGDIAEGYSVSREKKESFPLTVTSAQKNPTAFYLCASSPRPGAIYYGYTFGSGTRLTVV.